The 19 T cell receptor beta chains in this list originate from one sample, sequenced in a study of blood T cell repertoires in COVID-19. TCRdb's table, derived via immunoSEQ multiplex PCR, lists solely in-frame clones and lacks some. The sample lists 200,000 to 250,000 clones; 80% to 90% were seen once. The source material was peripheral blood. All receptors derive from a young man who had recovered from COVID-19.

The chain employs TRBV12-3 or TRBV12-4 and TRBJ1-6, with D uncertain. Trimming left V 8 bases short and J 13 bases short, with 15 bases between. CDR3 size: 12 residues. The CDR3 DNA sequence: TGTGCCAGCGGAGACTCGTTGATCCCCCTCCACTTT. This encodes CASGDSLIPLHF.

The chain couples TRBV12-5 to TRBJ1-3, with 11 positions matching TRBD1. The CDR3 is made up of 20 amino acids. The germline gives CDR1 LGHNT, CDR2 FRNRAP. V was clipped by 1 base and J by 1 base; unmatched bases: 12. The CDR3: CASGLARSGDRGRSGNTIYF. The CDR3 nucleotides are TGTGCTAGTGGTTTGGCGAGGAGTGGGGACAGGGGGAGATCTGGAAACACCATATATTTT.

The V call is TRBV3-1 (or the pseudogene TRBV3-2), the J call TRBJ2-7; D call uncertain. V gave up 1 base and J gave up 0 bases, with 10 bases separating them. The germline CDR1 and CDR2 sequences are LGHDT and YNNKEL (reference sequence). The CDR3 is 15 residues long. CDR3 sequence reads: CASSQGVTGSYEQYF. The CDR3 DNA reads TGTGCCAGCAGCCAAGGCGTCACCGGCTCCTACGAGCAGTACTTC.

This clone was counted once. The chain couples TRBV7-8 to TRBJ2-7; 9 bases align to TRBD1. This CDR3 is 14 amino acids long. Germline trimming cut 5 bases from V and 5 bases from J; bases unmatched to any gene: 7. Germline-derived CDR1 and CDR2 are SGHVS and FQNEAQ. CDR3 amino acids: CASSHTGTGNEQYF. The DNA for the CDR3 is TGTGCCAGCAGCCATACCGGGACAGGGAACGAGCAGTACTTC.

This clone was detected only once. J is TRBJ2-3 and V is TRBV6-6, with 8 bases lining up with TRBD2. V gave up 8 bases and J gave up 4 bases; unmatched junction bases: 5. CDR3 length: 13 residues. Germline V CDR1 and CDR2: MNHNY, SVGAGI (reference sequence). The CDR3 bases are TGTGCCAGCCGGACGGGAGGGGCAGATACGCAGTATTTT. Amino acid sequence: CASRTGGADTQYF.

This chain connects TRBV7-9 to TRBJ1-1, with 9 bases lining up with TRBD1. The germline CDR1 and CDR2 sequences are SEHNR and FQNEAQ (reference sequence). The CDR3 sequence is 15 residues long. V dropped 3 bases and J dropped 4; count of bases not matched to a gene: 6. CDR3 amino acids: CASSFRQGVGTEAFF. The CDR3 DNA reads TGTGCCAGCAGCTTTAGACAGGGGGTGGGCACTGAAGCTTTCTTT.

This chain uses TRBV4-3 with TRBJ2-2; maybe TRBD1 (6 bases). Germline CDR1 is LGHNA and CDR2 is YSLEER. This CDR3 comprises 15 residues. V gave up 3 bases and J gave up 4 bases, with 12 bases separating them. The CDR3 region is CASSQTPGVTGELFF. The CDR3 DNA follows: TGCGCCAGCAGCCAGACTCCAGGGGTCACCGGGGAGCTGTTTTTT.

The chain joins TRBV4-3 to TRBJ2-3; TRBD2 matches at 13 bases. The CDR3 covers 19 residues. The V gene end was trimmed by 0 bases and the J gene end by 2 bases; junction bases not matched to a gene: 8. The germline V gene has CDR1 LGHNA and CDR2 YSLEER. This CDR3 is CASSQDIPTSGGNTDTQYF. In DNA, the CDR3 is TGCGCCAGCAGCCAAGATATCCCGACTAGCGGGGGGAACACAGATACGCAGTATTTT.

The J gene is TRBJ1-4, the V gene TRBV3-1 (or the pseudogene TRBV3-2); maybe TRBD1 (6 bases). CDR1 and CDR2 from the germline V gene are LGHDT and YNNKEL (reference sequence). The germline V and J ends were trimmed by 5 bases and 0 bases, with 10 bases remaining between them. The CDR3 is 15 residues long. The CDR3 protein is CASSDPGATNEKLFF. In nucleotides, the CDR3 is TGTGCCAGCAGCGACCCAGGGGCAACTAATGAAAAACTGTTTTTT.

This rearrangement joins TRBV7-9 to TRBJ2-3, with TRBD1 as a possible D gene (6 bases). The CDR3 is made up of 16 amino acids. V gave up 5 bases and J gave up 2 bases, with 17 bases separating them. From germline, CDR1 is SEHNR and CDR2 FQNEAQ (reference sequence). The CDR3 protein is CASSTTRDTFTDTQYF. The CDR3 DNA is TGTGCCAGCAGCACTACGAGGGACACTTTCACAGATACGCAGTATTTT. Complete variable domain (other parts from reference TRBV7-9 and TRBJ2-3): DTGVSQNPRHKITKRGQNVTFRCDPISEHNRLYWYRQTLGQGPEFLTYFQNEAQLEKSRLLSDRFSAERPKGSFSTLEIQRTEQGDSAMYLCASSTTRDTFTDTQYFGPGTRLTVL.

The genes are TRBV18 and TRBJ1-4; D is unclear. Looked up from germline, CDR1 is KGHSH and CDR2 is LQKENI. Trimming cost V 4 bases and J 0 bases, with 9 bases left between them. This CDR3 is built from 15 residues. DNA of the CDR3: TGTGCCAGCTCACAAACTCATGCAACTAATGAAAAACTGTTTTTT. This translates into CASSQTHATNEKLFF.

This clone appeared a few times. V is TRBV29-1 and J is TRBJ1-1; D not resolved. From germline, CDR1 is SQVTM and CDR2 ANQGSEA. V was trimmed by 6 bases and J by 6 bases, leaving 14 bases between them. The length of the CDR3 is 12 residues. The CDR3 region is CSVAEGRAEAFF. CDR3 coding DNA: TGCAGCGTGGCCGAGGGCCGCGCTGAAGCTTTCTTT. Drawing the rest from reference TRBV29-1 and TRBJ1-1, the complete variable domain is SAVISQKPSRDICQRGTSLTIQCQVDSQVTMMFWYRQQPGQSLTLIATANQGSEATYESGFVIDKFPISRPNLTFSTLTVSNMSPEDSSIYLCSVAEGRAEAFFGQGTRLTVV.

This chain uses TRBV6-4 with TRBJ2-7; D gene ambiguous. The CDR3 totals 14 residues. Germline V gives CDR1 MRHNA, CDR2 SNTAGT. V was shortened by 5 bases and J by 4 bases, with 15 bases between the two germline ends. The CDR3 sequence is CASSPHASQYEQYF. The DNA of the CDR3 is TGTGCCAGCAGTCCCCACGCCTCACAATACGAGCAGTACTTC.

The V and J genes are TRBV18 and TRBJ1-2; D call uncertain. The CDR3 extends over 13 amino acids. CDR1 KGHSH and CDR2 LQKENI come from the germline V gene. V was clipped by 1 base and J by 7 bases, with 10 bases between them. For the CDR3, the DNA is TGTGCCAGCTCACCACAAGAGGTCCGTGGCTACACCTTC. Encoded protein: CASSPQEVRGYTF.

CDR3: CASSFTGTGELFF. The CDR3 bases are TGTGCCAGCAGCTTCACAGGGACCGGGGAGCTGTTTTTT. The chain couples TRBV7-9 to TRBJ2-2; perhaps TRBD1 as D (6 bases). Germline values: CDR1 SEHNR, CDR2 FQNEAQ (reference sequence). This CDR3 comprises 13 residues. With 3 bases removed from V and 5 bases from J, the gap between germline ends came to 7 bases.

This clone was seen only a few times. The DNA for the CDR3 is TGCGCCAGCAGCTCAAGACTAGCGCAAGAGACCCAGTACTTC. It yields the protein CASSSRLAQETQYF. J is TRBJ2-5 and V is TRBV5-1; 8 nucleotides agree with TRBD2. Germline CDR1 reads SGHRS; CDR2 reads YFSETQ. The CDR3 runs to 14 residues. V trimming: 3 bases; J trimming: 2 bases; junction bases outside the gene matches: 3.

V usage is TRBV4-1 and J usage is TRBJ1-5; no firm D call. The CDR3 runs 14 residues. CDR1 is MGHRA, CDR2 YSYEKL, per germline. V was clipped by 3 bases and J by 0 bases, with 6 bases between them. The CDR3 is CASSHPYSNQPQHF. CDR3 DNA: TGCGCCAGCAGCCACCCTTATAGCAATCAGCCCCAGCATTTT.

V and J are TRBV12-3 or TRBV12-4 and TRBJ1-3; D ambiguous. The CDR3 is 13 residues long. Deletions cut 7 bases from V and 4 bases from J, with 11 bases between. In DNA, the CDR3 is TGTGCCAGCAACTGGGGAGACGGAAACACCATATATTTT. Translating gives CASNWGDGNTIYF.

The chain recombines TRBV19 with TRBJ1-2; D gene unclear. The CDR3 consists of 15 residues. V was pared by 3 bases and J by 4 bases, with 15 bases between. CDR1 and CDR2 (germline): LNHDA, SQIVND (reference sequence). The CDR3 nucleotides read TGTGCCAGTAGTATTACTAACCGGATTCCCTATGGCTACACCTTC. It yields the protein CASSITNRIPYGYTF. Drawing the rest from reference TRBV19 and TRBJ1-2, the complete variable domain is DGGITQSPKYLFRKEGQNVTLSCEQNLNHDAMYWYRQDPGQGLRLIYYSQIVNDFQKGDIAEGYSVSREKKESFPLTVTSAQKNPTAFYLCASSITNRIPYGYTFGSGTRLTVV.